These 27 T cell receptor beta chains originate from one sample sequenced in a study of T cells in Graves' hyperthyroidism and ophthalmopathy. The TCR beta CDR3 regions underwent amplification using RNA transcripts as the source. With the HTBI primer set, the TCR CDR3 went through a first round of RT-PCR. TCRdb reanalysed the multiplex PCR reads using MiXCR and keeps one entry per CDR3 protein. Here the sample spans around 700,000 distinct CDR3 sequences, roughly a sixth being singletons. Sequenced material: blood. The source is a woman aged 50 to 65 with Graves' hyperthyroidism that later progressed to Graves' ophthalmopathy.

This clonotype was seen a single time. This chain links TRBV27 with TRBJ1-1; possibly TRBD1 for D (5 bases). The CDR3 contains 12 residues. Germline CDR1 is MNHEY and CDR2 is SMNVEV (reference sequence). V was trimmed by 9 bases and J by 1 base, leaving 9 bases between them. CDR3 protein: CASHGQNTEAFF. CDR3 sequence (DNA): TGTGCCAGTCACGGACAGAACACTGAAGCTTTCTTT.

DNA of the CDR3: TGCAGTGCTAGACCAGGCCTGTTCTCCTACGAGCAGTACTTC. Translating gives CSARPGLFSYEQYF. This chain connects TRBV20-1 to TRBJ2-7; D is unresolved. Germline CDR1 DFQATT, CDR2 SNEGSKA (reference sequence). V was clipped by 2 bases and J by 0 bases, with 11 bases between them. CDR3 size: 14 residues.

In its sample, this clonotype was seen a few times. This chain joins TRBV15 and TRBJ2-2; 8 bases are a match to TRBD2. Germline trimming cut 0 bases from V and 7 bases from J; bases unmatched to any gene: 1. The CDR3 extends over 14 amino acids. The germline CDR1 and CDR2 sequences are LNHNV and YYDKDF (reference sequence). Here the CDR3 DNA reads TGTGCCACCAGCAGAGAACGGGGGGGCGGGGAGCTGTTTTTT. This codes for CATSRERGGGELFF.

This clonotype appeared many times. CDR3 coding DNA: TGTGCCAGCAGTGAAGTTGGGTTTAGTACGCAGTATTTT. Protein sequence: CASSEVGFSTQYF. V gene TRBV6-1 combines with J gene TRBJ2-3; the D is unclear. V was trimmed by 1 base and J by 8 bases, leaving 10 bases between them. Germline values: CDR1 MNHNS, CDR2 SASEGT. The CDR3 is 13 residues long.

The rearrangement uses TRBV6-1 and TRBJ2-4; no definite D call. Between the trimmed V and J ends, which lost 6 bases and 0 bases, there was a span of 15 bases. CDR3 size: 16 residues. Germline CDR1 and CDR2: MNHNS and SASEGT. CDR3 DNA: TGTGCCAGCAGCCAAGGGCACCGAATAGCCAAAAACATTCAGTACTTC. Translating gives CASSQGHRIAKNIQYF.

J is TRBJ1-3 and V is TRBV30; D call uncertain. The V end lost 7 bases, the J end lost 4 bases, and 11 bases lay between the germline ends. The CDR3 extends over 12 amino acids. Germline loops: CDR1 GTSNPN, CDR2 SVGIG (reference sequence). The CDR3 loop reads CALKPAGNTIYF. The CDR3 DNA sequence: TGTGCCTTGAAACCGGCGGGAAACACCATATATTTT.

This clonotype has a count of ten or more. The gene calls are TRBV11-2 and TRBJ2-3; TRBD1 or TRBD2 may be the D gene (5 bases each). V was clipped by 2 bases and J by 12 bases, with 12 bases between them. The CDR3 is 12 amino acids. Germline V gene sequence: CDR1 SGHAT, CDR2 FQNNGV. The CDR3 region has the DNA TGTGCCAGCAGCTTACCCCGGGACCCCCAGTATTTT. The encoded protein is CASSLPRDPQYF.

This clonotype was seen many times. The chain joins TRBV5-1 to TRBJ1-1; unclear D gene. This CDR3 contains 13 residues. Germline loops: CDR1 SGHRS, CDR2 YFSETQ. The V gene lost 5 bases and the J gene lost 3 bases, with 11 bases spanning the gap. The CDR3 reads CASSWGTDTEAFF. The DNA of the CDR3 is TGCGCCAGCAGTTGGGGAACGGACACTGAAGCTTTCTTT.

The rearrangement uses TRBV13 and TRBJ1-6, with 9 nucleotides matching TRBD1. CDR3 length: 15 residues. V trimming: 4 bases; J trimming: 9 bases; junction bases outside the gene matches: 7. CDR1 and CDR2 from the germline V gene are PRHDT and FYEKMQ (reference sequence). The CDR3 region has the DNA TGTGCCAGCAGCTCGAGGACAGGGGTAGCTTCACCCCTCCACTTT. It encodes CASSSRTGVASPLHF.

This clonotype showed up just a few times. This chain joins TRBV29-1 and TRBJ2-5, with D uncertain. The germline V and J ends were trimmed by 6 bases and 5 bases, with 10 bases remaining between them. The CDR3 length is 11 residues. Germline V gene sequence: CDR1 SQVTM, CDR2 ANQGSEA. The CDR3 region is CSVGVVETQYF. In nucleotides, the CDR3 is TGCAGCGTCGGAGTCGTGGAGACCCAGTACTTC.

The genes are TRBV6-1 and TRBJ2-1, with D unclear. CDR3 size: 14 residues. V lost 6 bases, J lost 7 bases, and 16 bases lay in between. Per germline, CDR1 MNHNS and CDR2 SASEGT. The CDR3 region has the DNA TGTGCCAGCAGACCGACCCGGGCATCAAATGAGCAGTTCTTC. Protein: CASRPTRASNEQFF.

This clonotype was recorded many times. The V call is TRBV3-1, the J call TRBJ1-1; D not resolved. The CDR3 spans 13 residues. Trimming shortened V by 1 base and J by 1 base, and 4 bases separated the two germline ends. Per germline, CDR1 LGHDT and CDR2 YNNKEL (reference sequence). CDR3 sequence: CASSQGENTEAFF. In DNA form, the CDR3 reads TGTGCCAGCAGCCAAGGGGAGAACACTGAAGCTTTCTTT.

This clonotype has a handful of counts. V usage is TRBV7-2 and J usage is TRBJ1-2; D might be TRBD1 (5 bases). CDR1 is SGHTA and CDR2 is FQGNSA in the germline V gene. This CDR3 spans 15 amino acids. V lost 2 bases, J lost 4 bases, and 14 bases lay in between. DNA of the CDR3: TGTGCCAGCAGCTTAATCGGGGGGTCTAGCTATGGCTACACCTTC. It is translated as CASSLIGGSSYGYTF.

This clonotype showed up many times. The chain carries TRBV11-2 and TRBJ2-7; no firm D call. Trimming removed 5 bases from V and 4 bases from J, with 6 bases in between. Germline assignment: CDR1 SGHAT and CDR2 FQNNGV. The CDR3 has 11 residues. The CDR3 here is CASSRMYEQYF. Written as DNA, the CDR3 is TGTGCCAGCAGCCGCATGTACGAGCAGTACTTC.

This clonotype was detected only a few times. The chain couples TRBV12-3 or TRBV12-4 to TRBJ1-4; TRBD1 might be the D (5 bases). This CDR3 is built from 14 residues. The V end lost 5 bases, the J end lost 7 bases, and 14 bases lay between the germline ends. The CDR3 DNA sequence: TGTGCCAGCAGTGCCAGGGCCAGGTCTGAAAAACTGTTTTTT. Its translation: CASSARARSEKLFF.

This clonotype was counted ten times or more. V is TRBV7-3 and J is TRBJ2-5; the match to TRBD1 covers 7 bases. V lost 5 bases, J lost 5 bases, and 5 bases stayed unmatched. CDR3 size: 13 residues. CDR1 is SGHTA, CDR2 FQGTGA, per germline. The CDR3 sequence is CASSRDRAETQYF. The CDR3 DNA is TGTGCCAGCAGCCGGGACAGAGCTGAGACCCAGTACTTC. Full variable domain (missing parts from reference TRBV7-3 and TRBJ2-5): GAGVSQTPSNKVTEKGKYVELRCDPISGHTALYWYRQSLGQGPEFLIYFQGTGAADDSGLPNDRFFAVRPEGSVSTLKIQRTERGDSAVYLCASSRDRAETQYFGPGTRLLVL.

This clonotype was counted at least ten times. The chain uses TRBV18 and TRBJ2-5, with TRBD2 matching 8 bases. J was trimmed by 5 bases and V by 6 bases; bases with no gene match: 11. The V gene's germline CDR1 is KGHSH and CDR2 LQKENI. This CDR3 has 15 amino acids. The CDR3: CASSFTSGGRETQYF. CDR3 nucleotide sequence: TGTGCCAGCTCCTTCACGTCTGGCGGGAGGGAGACCCAGTACTTC. The full variable domain, in which reference TRBV18 and TRBJ2-5 provide the parts outside the CDR3, is NAGVMQNPRHLVRRRGQEARLRCSPMKGHSHVYWYRQLPEEGLKFMVYLQKENIIDESGMPKERFSAEFPKEGPSILRIQQVVRGDSAAYFCASSFTSGGRETQYFGPGTRLLVL.

The chain has TRBV7-9 and TRBJ2-2; 8 bases are shared with TRBD2. V gave up 4 bases and J gave up 5 bases; unmatched junction bases: 15. Germline V gene lookup returns CDR1 SEHNR and CDR2 FQNEAQ (reference sequence). The CDR3 loop spans 18 amino acids. The DNA for the CDR3 is TGTGCCAGCAGCTCCCGCCCCTCCGCGGGGGGAGGTACCGGGGAGCTGTTTTTT. This sequence encodes CASSSRPSAGGGTGELFF.

This sequence joins TRBV3-1 and TRBJ2-5; possibly TRBD2 for D (5 bases). Germline assignment: CDR1 LGHDT and CDR2 YNNKEL (reference sequence). The V and J ends lost 0 bases and 6 bases respectively, with 11 bases between them. The CDR3 is 14 amino acids. The CDR3 sequence is CASSQDHRGQTQYF. DNA of the CDR3: TGTGCCAGCAGCCAAGATCACCGGGGTCAGACCCAGTACTTC.

This clonotype occurred many times. The CDR3 sequence is CASSPGTGHNNEQFF. As DNA, the CDR3 is TGTGCCAGCAGCCCCGGGACAGGCCATAACAATGAGCAGTTCTTC. The rearrangement uses TRBV7-6 and TRBJ2-1; 8 bases are shared with TRBD1. Trimming cost V 5 bases and J 5 bases; bases outside gene matches: 8. CDR1 SGHVS and CDR2 FNYEAQ come from the germline V gene. This CDR3 spans 15 amino acids.

CDR3 DNA sequence: TGTGCCAGTAGTCGACAGTATCCCGGGACCGGCAATCAGCCCCAGCATTTT. As protein: CASSRQYPGTGNQPQHF. The chain joins TRBV19 to TRBJ1-5, with D possibly being TRBD1 (5 bases). Trimming took off 5 bases at V and 2 bases at J, with 19 bases between the two ends. This CDR3 spans 17 amino acids. Germline values: CDR1 LNHDA, CDR2 SQIVND (reference sequence). The full variable domain, its missing parts supplied by reference TRBV19 and TRBJ1-5, is DGGITQSPKYLFRKEGQNVTLSCEQNLNHDAMYWYRQDPGQGLRLIYYSQIVNDFQKGDIAEGYSVSREKKESFPLTVTSAQKNPTAFYLCASSRQYPGTGNQPQHFGDGTRLSIL.

At least ten counts were recorded for this clonotype. The CDR3 is CASRPPASYEQYF. CDR3 nucleotide sequence: TGTGCCAGCAGACCCCCGGCCTCCTACGAGCAGTACTTC. The chain uses TRBV6-2 or TRBV6-3 and TRBJ2-7, with D unclear. Trimming stripped 6 bases from V and 0 bases from J, with 9 bases between. Germline V gene sequence: CDR1 MNHEY, CDR2 SVGEGT. The CDR3 has 13 amino acids.

This clonotype occurred a few times. This rearrangement joins TRBV3-1 to TRBJ2-2, with D perhaps matching TRBD2 (5 bases). Germline V gene lookup returns CDR1 LGHDT and CDR2 YNNKEL (reference sequence). CDR3 length: 16 amino acids. V was pared by 1 base and J by 0 bases, with 9 bases between. This CDR3 reads CASSQVGVTNTGELFF. Here the CDR3 DNA reads TGTGCCAGCAGCCAAGTCGGGGTAACGAACACCGGGGAGCTGTTTTTT.

This clonotype was seen a handful of times. DNA for the CDR3: TGTGCCAGCAGTTATTGGGGGACAGGGGATCTCTCTGGAAACACCATATATTTT. Translation: CASSYWGTGDLSGNTIYF. The chain uses TRBV6-5 and TRBJ1-3; 10 positions match TRBD1. Germline V gene data show CDR1 as MNHEY and CDR2 as SVGAGI. CDR3 length equals 18 residues. The V gene end was trimmed by 3 bases and the J gene end by 0 bases; junction bases not matched to a gene: 8.

The sample holds a few counts of this clonotype. V usage is TRBV20-1 and J usage is TRBJ2-3; tentative D call: TRBD2 (7 bases). V lost 0 bases to trimming and J lost 5 bases, with 21 bases between them. CDR3 size: 17 residues. Germline CDR1 and CDR2: DFQATT and SNEGSKA (reference sequence). The CDR3 DNA sequence: TGCAGTGCTAGAGATGCCCCTTGGGGGGGGGCAGTAGATACGCAGTATTTT. Its protein is CSARDAPWGGAVDTQYF.

This clonotype was counted at least ten times. The chain couples TRBV2 to TRBJ2-7; 7 positions agree with TRBD2. This CDR3 region has 15 residues. V gave up 3 bases and J gave up 1 base; unmatched junction bases: 6. Germline V lookup: CDR1 SNHLY, CDR2 FYNNEI. The CDR3: CASSDGGFWSYEQYF. The CDR3, as DNA: TGTGCCAGCAGTGACGGGGGGTTTTGGTCCTACGAGCAGTACTTC. Filled out from reference TRBV2 and TRBJ2-7, the complete variable domain reads EPEVTQTPSHQVTQMGQEVILRCVPISNHLYFYWYRQILGQKVEFLVSFYNNEISEKSEIFDDQFSVERPDGSNFTLKIRSTKLEDSAMYFCASSDGGFWSYEQYFGPGTRLTVT.

This clonotype showed up many times. CDR3 in amino acids: CASSLDYLGETQYF. DNA of the CDR3: TGTGCCAGCAGCTTAGACTACCTGGGAGAGACCCAGTACTTC. The V call is TRBV7-2, the J call TRBJ2-5; D is uncertain. The CDR3 runs 14 residues. V lost 1 base and J lost 4, with 10 bases in between. The germline V gene has CDR1 SGHTA and CDR2 FQGNSA.